The source of this T cell receptor beta chain is a study of identical twins. A universal primer site came from template switching; cDNA carried unique molecular identifiers. TCRdb called the 5' RACE reads again in MiXCR, with one record for every CDR3 protein. The repertoire consists of about 190,000 distinct CDR3 sequences, with around a sixth occurring once and the leading ten covering over 35%. These records were also assigned to another study, of T cells expressing NK-cell markers.

Sequenced: CD8+ T cells sorted from blood. The sequence came from a woman younger than 35 in good health.

Here the CDR3 DNA reads TGTGCCAGCAGTCTCCAGGGTTATGAGCAGTTCTTC. Its protein is CASSLQGYEQFF. This rearrangement joins TRBV13 to TRBJ2-1; perhaps TRBD1 as D (5 bases). Trimming stripped 6 bases from V and 8 bases from J, with 11 bases between. The CDR3 length is 12 residues. Looked up from germline, CDR1 is PRHDT and CDR2 is FYEKMQ (reference sequence).